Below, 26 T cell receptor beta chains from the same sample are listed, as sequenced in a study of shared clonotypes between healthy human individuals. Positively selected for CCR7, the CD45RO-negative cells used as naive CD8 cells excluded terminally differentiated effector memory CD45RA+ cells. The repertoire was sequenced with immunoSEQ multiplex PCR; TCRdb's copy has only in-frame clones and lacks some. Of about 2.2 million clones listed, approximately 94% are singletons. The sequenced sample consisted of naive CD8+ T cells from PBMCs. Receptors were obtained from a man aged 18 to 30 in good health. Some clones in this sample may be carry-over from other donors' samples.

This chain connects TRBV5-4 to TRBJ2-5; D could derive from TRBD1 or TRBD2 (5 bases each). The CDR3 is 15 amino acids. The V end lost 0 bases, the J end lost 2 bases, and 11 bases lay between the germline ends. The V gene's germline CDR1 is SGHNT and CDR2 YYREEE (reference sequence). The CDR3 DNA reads TGTGCCAGCAGCTTGGCCTGGGACGGACAAGAGACCCAGTACTTC. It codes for CASSLAWDGQETQYF.

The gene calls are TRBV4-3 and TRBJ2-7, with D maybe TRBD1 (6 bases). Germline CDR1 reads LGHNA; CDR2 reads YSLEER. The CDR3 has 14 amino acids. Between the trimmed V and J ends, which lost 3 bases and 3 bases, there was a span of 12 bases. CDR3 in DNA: TGCGCCAGCAGCCAGGGGGCCGGCGTCTACGAGCAGTACTTC. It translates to CASSQGAGVYEQYF.

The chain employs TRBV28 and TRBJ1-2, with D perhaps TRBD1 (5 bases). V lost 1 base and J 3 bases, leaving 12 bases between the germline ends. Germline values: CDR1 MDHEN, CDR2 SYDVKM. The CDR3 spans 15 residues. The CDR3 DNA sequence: TGTGCCAGCAGTTTATCTCGACAGCTTGACTATGGCTACACCTTC. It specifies CASSLSRQLDYGYTF.

CDR3 in amino acids: CASTIASGRTFDEQFF. CDR3 in DNA: TGTGCCAGCACCATAGCTAGCGGGAGGACATTCGATGAGCAGTTCTTC. The chain recombines TRBV9 with TRBJ2-1; the match to TRBD2 covers 11 bases. J lost 8 bases, V lost 6 bases, and 13 bases had no gene match. The germline V gene has CDR1 SGDLS and CDR2 YYNGEE. The CDR3 totals 16 residues.

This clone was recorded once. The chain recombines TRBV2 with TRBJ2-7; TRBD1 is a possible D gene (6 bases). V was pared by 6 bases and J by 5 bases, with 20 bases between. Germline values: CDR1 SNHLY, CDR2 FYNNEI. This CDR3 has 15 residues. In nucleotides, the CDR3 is TGTGCCAGCAGAGACACAGGGTACCAATTACACGAGCAGTACTTC. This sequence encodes CASRDTGYQLHEQYF.

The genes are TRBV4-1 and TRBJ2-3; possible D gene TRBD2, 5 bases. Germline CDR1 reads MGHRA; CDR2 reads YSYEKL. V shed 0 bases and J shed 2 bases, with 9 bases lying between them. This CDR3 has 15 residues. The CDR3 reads CASSQDIRDTDTQYF. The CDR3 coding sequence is TGCGCCAGCAGCCAAGATATTCGGGACACAGATACGCAGTATTTT.

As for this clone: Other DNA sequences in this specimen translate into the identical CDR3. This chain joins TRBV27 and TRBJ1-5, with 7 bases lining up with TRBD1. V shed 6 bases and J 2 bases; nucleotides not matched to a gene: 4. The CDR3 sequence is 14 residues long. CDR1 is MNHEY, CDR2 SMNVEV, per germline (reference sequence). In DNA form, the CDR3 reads TGTGCCAGCAGCGACAGGGTGGGCAATCAGCCCCAGCATTTT. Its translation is CASSDRVGNQPQHF.

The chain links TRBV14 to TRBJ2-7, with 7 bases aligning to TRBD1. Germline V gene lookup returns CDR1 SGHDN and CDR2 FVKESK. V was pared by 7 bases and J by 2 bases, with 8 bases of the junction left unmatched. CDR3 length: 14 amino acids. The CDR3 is CASTQGQRPYEQYF. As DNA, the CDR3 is TGTGCCAGCACCCAGGGACAGCGCCCCTACGAGCAGTACTTC.

The CDR3 region is CASTEENEQFF. The CDR3 nucleotides read TGCGCCAGCACCGAAGAGAATGAGCAGTTCTTC. V and J are TRBV5-1 and TRBJ2-1; the D is unclear. The V gene's germline CDR1 is SGHRS and CDR2 YFSETQ. V lost 6 bases and J 7 bases, leaving 8 bases between the germline ends. This CDR3 has 11 amino acids. Looking up the rest from reference TRBV5-1 and TRBJ2-1 gives the full variable domain: KAGVTQTPRYLIKTRGQQVTLSCSPISGHRSVSWYQQTPGQGLQFLFEYFSETQRNKGNFPGRFSGRQFSNSRSEMNVSTLELGDSALYLCASTEENEQFFGPGTRLTVL.

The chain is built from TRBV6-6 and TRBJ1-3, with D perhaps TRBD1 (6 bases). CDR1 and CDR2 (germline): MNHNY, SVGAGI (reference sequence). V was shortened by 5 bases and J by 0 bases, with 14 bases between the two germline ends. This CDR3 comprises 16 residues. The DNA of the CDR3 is TGTGCCAGCAGTCCTCTAAACAGGGCCTCTGGAAACACCATATATTTT. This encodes CASSPLNRASGNTIYF.

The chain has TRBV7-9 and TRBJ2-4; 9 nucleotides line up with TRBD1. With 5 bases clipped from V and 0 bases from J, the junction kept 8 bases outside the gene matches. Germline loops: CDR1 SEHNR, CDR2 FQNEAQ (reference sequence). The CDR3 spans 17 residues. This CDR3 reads CASSPFRDREAKNIQYF. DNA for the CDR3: TGTGCCAGCAGCCCCTTCCGGGACAGGGAAGCCAAAAACATTCAGTACTTC.

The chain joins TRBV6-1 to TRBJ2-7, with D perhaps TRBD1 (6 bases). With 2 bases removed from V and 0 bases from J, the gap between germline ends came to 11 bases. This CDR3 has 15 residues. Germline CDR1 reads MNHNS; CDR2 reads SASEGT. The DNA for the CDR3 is TGTGCCAGCAGTGAAACCAGGGGATACTCCTACGAGCAGTACTTC. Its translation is CASSETRGYSYEQYF.

The CDR3 reads CASSLGQPDTQYF. The CDR3 region has the DNA TGTGCCAGCAGCTTGGGGCAGCCAGATACGCAGTATTTT. The chain combines TRBV5-6 with TRBJ2-3; no reliable D call. Trimming shortened V by 0 bases and J by 4 bases, and 6 bases separated the two germline ends. Germline CDR1 SGHDT, CDR2 YYEEEE. CDR3 length: 13 amino acids.

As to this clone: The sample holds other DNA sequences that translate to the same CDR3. Here the CDR3 reads CASRPTGTYEQYF. The CDR3 DNA reads as TGTGCCAGCAGGCCTACAGGAACCTACGAGCAGTACTTC. The chain recombines TRBV27 with TRBJ2-7, with D perhaps matching TRBD1 (5 bases). Trimming removed 6 bases from V and 2 bases from J, with 11 bases in between. This CDR3 has 13 amino acids. CDR1 is MNHEY and CDR2 is SMNVEV in the germline V gene (reference sequence).

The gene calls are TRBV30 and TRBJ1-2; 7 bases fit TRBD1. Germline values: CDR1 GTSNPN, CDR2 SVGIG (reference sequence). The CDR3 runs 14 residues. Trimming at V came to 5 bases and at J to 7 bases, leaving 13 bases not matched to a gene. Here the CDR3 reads CAWVGTGTVFGYTF. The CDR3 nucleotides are TGTGCCTGGGTTGGTACCGGGACAGTATTTGGCTACACCTTC.

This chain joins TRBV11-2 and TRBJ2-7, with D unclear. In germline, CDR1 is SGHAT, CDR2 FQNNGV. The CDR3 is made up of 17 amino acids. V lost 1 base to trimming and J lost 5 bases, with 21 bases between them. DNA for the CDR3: TGTGCCAGCAGCTTAGGGGCTTACCCGGGTATACGGCACGAGCAGTACTTC. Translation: CASSLGAYPGIRHEQYF.

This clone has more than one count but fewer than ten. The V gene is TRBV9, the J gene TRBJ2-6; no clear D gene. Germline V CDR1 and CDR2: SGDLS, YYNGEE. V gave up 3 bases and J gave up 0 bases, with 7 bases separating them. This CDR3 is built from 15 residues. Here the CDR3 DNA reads TGTGCCAGCAGCGCCTGGGGCTCTGGGGCCAACGTCCTGACTTTC. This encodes CASSAWGSGANVLTF.

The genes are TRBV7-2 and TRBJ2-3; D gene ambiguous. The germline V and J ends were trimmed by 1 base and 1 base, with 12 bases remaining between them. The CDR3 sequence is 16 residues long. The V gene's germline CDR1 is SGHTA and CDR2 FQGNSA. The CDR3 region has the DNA TGTGCCAGCAGCTTAGTAGATCTATCCCGCACAGATACGCAGTATTTT. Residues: CASSLVDLSRTDTQYF.

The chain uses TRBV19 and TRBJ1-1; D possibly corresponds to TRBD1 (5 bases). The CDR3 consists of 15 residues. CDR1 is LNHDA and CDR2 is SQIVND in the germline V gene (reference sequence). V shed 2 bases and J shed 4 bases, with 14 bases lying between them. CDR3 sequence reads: CASSIWDRGGTEAFF. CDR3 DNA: TGTGCCAGTAGTATATGGGACCGCGGGGGCACTGAAGCTTTCTTT.

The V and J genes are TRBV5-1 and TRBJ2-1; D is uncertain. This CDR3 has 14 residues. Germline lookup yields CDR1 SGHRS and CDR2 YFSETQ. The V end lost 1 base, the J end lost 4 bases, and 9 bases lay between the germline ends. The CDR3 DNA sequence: TGCGCCAGCAGCTTGCAGTTGGGGTACAATGAGCAGTTCTTC. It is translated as CASSLQLGYNEQFF.

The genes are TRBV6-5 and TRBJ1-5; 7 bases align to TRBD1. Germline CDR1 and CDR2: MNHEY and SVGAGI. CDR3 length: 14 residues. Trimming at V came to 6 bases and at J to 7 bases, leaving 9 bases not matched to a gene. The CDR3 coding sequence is TGTGCCAGCAGCCCAGGGGGGGTCCGCCAGCCCCAGCATTTT. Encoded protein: CASSPGGVRQPQHF.

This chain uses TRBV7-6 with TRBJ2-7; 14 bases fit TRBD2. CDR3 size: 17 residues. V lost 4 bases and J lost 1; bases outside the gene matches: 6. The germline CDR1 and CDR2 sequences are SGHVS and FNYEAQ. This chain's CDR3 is CASSSGLAGDVSYEQYF. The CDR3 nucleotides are TGTGCCAGCAGCTCGGGACTAGCGGGAGATGTATCCTACGAGCAGTACTTC.

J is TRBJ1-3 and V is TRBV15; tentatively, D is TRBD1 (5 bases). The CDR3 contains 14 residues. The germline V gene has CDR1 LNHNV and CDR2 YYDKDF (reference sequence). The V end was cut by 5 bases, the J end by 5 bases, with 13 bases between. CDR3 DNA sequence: TGTGCCACCAGCCAACGGGACGTCCGAAACACCATATATTTT. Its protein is CATSQRDVRNTIYF.

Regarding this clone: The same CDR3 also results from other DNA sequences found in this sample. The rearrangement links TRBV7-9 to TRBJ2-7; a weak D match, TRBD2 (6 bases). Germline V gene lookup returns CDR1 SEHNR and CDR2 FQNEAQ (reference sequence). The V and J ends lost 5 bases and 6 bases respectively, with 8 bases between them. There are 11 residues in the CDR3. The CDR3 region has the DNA TGTGCCAGCAGCCGGGGAGGCGAGCAGTACTTC. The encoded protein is CASSRGGEQYF.

CDR3 sequence reads: CASKGGSGQPQHF. CDR3 DNA sequence: TGTGCCAGTAAAGGCGGTTCCGGGCAGCCCCAGCATTTT. The chain has TRBV19 and TRBJ1-5; the D is unclear. V was cut by 7 bases and J by 7 bases, with 14 bases left in between. There are 13 residues in the CDR3. CDR1 is LNHDA, CDR2 SQIVND, per germline (reference sequence). The entire variable domain, with the rest obtained from reference TRBV19 and TRBJ1-5, is as follows: DGGITQSPKYLFRKEGQNVTLSCEQNLNHDAMYWYRQDPGQGLRLIYYSQIVNDFQKGDIAEGYSVSREKKESFPLTVTSAQKNPTAFYLCASKGGSGQPQHFGDGTRLSIL.

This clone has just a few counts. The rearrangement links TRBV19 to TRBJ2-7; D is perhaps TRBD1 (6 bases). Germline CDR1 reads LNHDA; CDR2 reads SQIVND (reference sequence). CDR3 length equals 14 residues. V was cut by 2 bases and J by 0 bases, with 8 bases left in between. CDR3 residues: CASSITGSSYEQYF. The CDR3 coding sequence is TGTGCCAGTAGTATAACAGGGAGCTCCTACGAGCAGTACTTC.